This T cell receptor beta chain is drawn from a study of cytomegalovirus exposure and HLA in healthy donors. V lost 5 bases and J 5 bases, leaving 9 bases between the germline ends. This CDR3 has 12 amino acids. Germline CDR1 reads SGHTA; CDR2 reads FQGNSA. Profiling relied on immunoSEQ multiplex PCR, and the TCRdb table lists in-frame clones only, not all of them. The sample carries tens of thousands of clones, over 85% recorded once. The V call is TRBV7-2, the J call TRBJ2-5; tentative D call: TRBD2 (6 bases). The source of this sequence is a woman between 18 and 29 years old in good health and CMV-seronegative. Sequenced: PBMCs. As DNA, the CDR3 is TGTGCCAGCAGCCTCCGGGGGGAGACCCAGTACTTC. As protein: CASSLRGETQYF.